This T cell receptor beta chain was found in a study of cytomegalovirus exposure and HLA in healthy donors. Separate from the 666-subject first cohort, the approximately 130-subject validation cohort was the one that the donors belonged to. On this clone itself: Its antigen is not known.

Study-wide results and caveats: Researchers counted 164 TCR beta chains as cytomegalovirus-associated. In vitro, three CMV-associated chains proved specific for CMV antigens. Most sequenced TCRs were rare (though some public TCRs occurred in many donors).

The CDR3 sequence is 14 residues long. The germline V gene encodes CDR1 MDHEN and CDR2 SYDVKM. Trimming removed 4 bases from V and 6 bases from J; junction bases left unmatched: 9. The assay was immunoSEQ multiplex PCR, and TCRdb's table has in-frame clones only and misses some. The sample shows about 100,000 clones, about 85% of them seen only once. The receptor was isolated from a woman between 18 and 29 years old in good health and CMV-seronegative. Source material: PBMCs. The chain has TRBV28 and TRBJ2-7; 7 bases agree with TRBD1. The CDR3 DNA follows: TGTGCCAGCAGTTACGGGACAGCCAGCGGCGAGCAGTACTTC. Translation gives CASSYGTASGEQYF.